Listed below are T cell receptor beta chains from one sample, sequenced in a study of CD8 T cells in Susac syndrome. TCRdb ran MiXCR on the immunoSEQ multiplex PCR reads and lists one entry per CDR3 protein. In the table there are roughly 70,000 distinct CDR3 sequences, over 95% of which are singletons. Sequencing was done on a sample of CD4+ T cells from PBMCs. The receptor set was obtained from a human donor with multiple sclerosis. The CDR3 runs from the conserved cysteine through the conserved F or W. Fields, in order: clone size, V gene, D gene, J gene, CDR3 protein, CDR3 DNA. D genes are given only for firm matches. Clone size is stated in some rows and not others, as once, few, many or a class when expanded.

.	TRBV4-3	.	TRBJ1-6	CASSLRTANNSPLHF	TGCGCCAGCAGCCTTAGGACAGCTAATAATTCACCCCTCCACTTT
once	TRBV29-1	.	TRBJ2-7	CSVVHGAHEQYF	TGCAGCGTTGTTCATGGGGCCCACGAGCAGTACTTC
.	TRBV7-2	TRBD1	TRBJ1-4	CASSWDRGGEKLFF	TGTGCCAGCAGCTGGGACAGGGGAGGCGAAAAACTGTTTTTT
.	TRBV12-3/TRBV12-4	TRBD1	TRBJ2-1	CASTPPGTGYNEQFF	TGTGCCAGCACCCCCCCCGGGACAGGGTACAATGAGCAGTTCTTC
.	TRBV12-3/TRBV12-4	.	TRBJ1-1	CASSFNANTEAFF	TGTGCCAGCAGTTTCAACGCGAACACTGAAGCTTTCTTT
.	TRBV12-3/TRBV12-4	TRBD1	TRBJ1-1	CASSLRTGVFEAFF	TGTGCCAGCAGTTTACGGACAGGGGTTTTTGAAGCTTTCTTT
.	TRBV18	TRBD1	TRBJ1-5	CASSPPGGHQPQHF	TGTGCCAGCTCACCCCCAGGGGGGCATCAGCCCCAGCATTTT
.	TRBV5-1	TRBD1	TRBJ2-7	CASSLPSGTGHYEQYF	TGCGCCAGCAGCCTGCCCTCCGGGACAGGACACTACGAGCAGTACTTC
.	TRBV20-1	TRBD2	TRBJ2-5	CSARDSGGAGYETQYF	TGCAGTGCTAGAGATTCCGGGGGGGCCGGATATGAGACCCAGTACTTC
.	TRBV2	TRBD1	TRBJ2-6	CASRYPGQGPGANVLTF	TGTGCCAGCAGATACCCGGGACAGGGACCTGGGGCCAACGTCCTGACTTTC
.	TRBV6-2/TRBV6-3	.	TRBJ1-1	CASSYTSRAFF	TGTGCCAGCAGTTACACGAGTAGGGCTTTCTTT
.	TRBV2	TRBD1	TRBJ2-3	CASREASFRGKSTDTQYF	TGTGCCAGCAGGGAAGCTTCTTTCAGGGGGAAGAGCACAGATACGCAGTATTTT
.	TRBV20-1	.	TRBJ1-2	CSAIREGTNYGYTF	TGCAGTGCGATAAGGGAGGGGACGAACTATGGCTACACCTTC
.	TRBV3-1	.	TRBJ1-4	CASSLRTVTAEKLFF	TGTGCCAGCAGCCTGCGGACAGTGACGGCTGAAAAACTGTTTTTT
.	TRBV6-6	.	TRBJ2-7	CASSYRTTSYEQYF	TGTGCCAGCAGTTACCGGACAACCTCCTACGAGCAGTACTTC
.	TRBV20-1	TRBD2	TRBJ2-7	CSARVGRDYEQYF	TGCAGTGCTAGGGTAGGGAGGGACTACGAGCAGTACTTC
.	TRBV7-2	.	TRBJ1-1	CASSSGLDRNTEAFF	TGTGCCAGCAGCTCGGGACTGGACAGGAACACTGAAGCTTTCTTT
.	TRBV29-1	.	TRBJ1-1	CSVHRVMNTEAFF	TGCAGCGTTCACAGGGTGATGAACACTGAAGCTTTCTTT
.	TRBV29-1	TRBD1	TRBJ2-7	CSVPGQGYEQYF	TGCAGCGTTCCGGGACAGGGATACGAGCAGTACTTC
.	TRBV9	TRBD2	TRBJ2-7	CASSAGLAGVYEQYF	TGTGCCAGCAGCGCTGGACTAGCGGGGGTTTACGAGCAGTACTTC
.	TRBV12-3/TRBV12-4	.	TRBJ2-3	CASSLGQADTQYF	TGTGCCAGCAGTTTGGGGCAGGCGGATACGCAGTATTTT
.	TRBV20-1	TRBD2	TRBJ2-5	CSARKGLADETQYF	TGCAGTGCTAGGAAGGGACTAGCAGACGAGACCCAGTACTTC
.	TRBV5-1	.	TRBJ2-3	CASSLGSGQADTQYF	TGCGCCAGCAGCTTAGGAAGCGGGCAGGCAGATACGCAGTATTTT
.	TRBV18	.	TRBJ2-7	CASSPPGPLVGYEQYF	TGTGCCAGCTCACCACCGGGACCCCTGGTGGGATACGAGCAGTACTTC
.	TRBV3-1	.	TRBJ2-5	CASSQDRTRGVETQYF	TGTGCCAGCAGCCAAGATAGGACTCGCGGGGTAGAGACCCAGTACTTC
.	TRBV5-1	TRBD2	TRBJ2-7	CASSLTGGHYEQYF	TGCGCCAGCAGCCTAACGGGAGGACACTACGAGCAGTACTTC
.	TRBV7-9	TRBD1	TRBJ2-7	CASSSAAGGEQYF	TGTGCCAGCAGCTCCGCCGCAGGGGGCGAGCAGTACTTC
.	TRBV29-1	TRBD1	TRBJ1-2	CSVDRIGQGDGYTF	TGCAGCGTTGATAGGATCGGACAGGGGGATGGCTACACCTTC
.	TRBV20-1	.	TRBJ1-6	CSARAPMREGNPPLHF	TGCAGTGCTAGAGCCCCTATGAGGGAAGGGAATCCACCCCTCCACTTT
.	TRBV27	TRBD1	TRBJ1-2	CASSFHRGRTYGYTF	TGTGCCAGCAGTTTCCACAGGGGGCGCACCTATGGCTACACCTTC
.	TRBV12-3/TRBV12-4	.	TRBJ1-4	CASRATDINEKLFF	TGTGCCAGCAGGGCGACAGACATTAATGAAAAACTGTTTTTT
.	TRBV5-4	TRBD1	TRBJ1-1	CASSWDRGNTEAFF	TGTGCCAGCAGCTGGGACAGGGGGAACACTGAAGCTTTCTTT
.	TRBV3-1	TRBD2	TRBJ2-1	CASSQDAGEYNEQFF	TGTGCCAGCAGCCAGGATGCGGGGGAGTACAATGAGCAGTTCTTC
.	TRBV20-1	.	TRBJ2-1	CSARGRWGQDNEQFF	TGCAGTGCTAGAGGGAGGTGGGGCCAAGACAATGAGCAGTTCTTC
.	TRBV2	TRBD1	TRBJ1-6	CASSAQGDYNSPLHF	TGTGCCAGCAGTGCACAGGGGGACTATAATTCACCCCTCCACTTT
once	TRBV7-2	.	TRBJ1-4	CASSLFAATNEKLFF	TGTGCCAGCAGCTTATTCGCTGCAACTAATGAAAAACTGTTTTTT
.	TRBV29-1	.	TRBJ2-7	CSVGPHRILDCSYEQYF	TGCAGCGTTGGACCCCACAGGATTCTAGATTGCTCCTACGAGCAGTACTTC
.	TRBV12-3/TRBV12-4	.	TRBJ1-5	CASSFPPINQPQHF	TGTGCCAGCAGTTTTCCCCCTATCAATCAGCCCCAGCATTTT
once	TRBV5-1	.	TRBJ1-5	CASSLTGYSNQPQHF	TGCGCCAGCAGCCTGACGGGATATAGCAATCAGCCCCAGCATTTT
once	TRBV5-1	TRBD1	TRBJ1-1	CASSQQGGTEAFF	TGCGCCAGCAGCCAACAGGGGGGAACTGAAGCTTTCTTT
once	TRBV2	TRBD2	TRBJ2-3	CASSVLAGGSTDTQYF	TGTGCCAGCAGTGTACTAGCGGGGGGGAGCACAGATACGCAGTATTTT
.	TRBV19	.	TRBJ1-2	CASSISGVGGYTF	TGTGCCAGTAGTATATCAGGGGTCGGCGGCTACACCTTC
.	TRBV20-1	.	TRBJ2-7	CSARGASGLSYEQYF	TGCAGTGCTAGAGGGGCGTCGGGGCTCTCCTACGAGCAGTACTTC
.	TRBV29-1	.	TRBJ2-7	CSVEDAWTPYEQYF	TGCAGCGTTGAAGATGCCTGGACCCCCTACGAGCAGTACTTC
.	TRBV28	.	TRBJ1-4	CASSPVASLRLFF	TGTGCCAGCAGTCCTGTGGCCAGCTTAAGGCTGTTTTTT
.	TRBV7-6	TRBD1	TRBJ2-7	CASSPGQGGQYF	TGTGCCAGCAGCCCCGGACAGGGAGGGCAGTACTTC
.	TRBV6-2/TRBV6-3	.	TRBJ1-6	CASSAGRVRRDSPLHF	TGTGCCAGCAGTGCAGGGAGGGTAAGAAGGGATTCACCCCTCCACTTT
.	TRBV7-8	TRBD2	TRBJ2-5	CASSPIAGGQEETQYF	TGTGCCAGCAGCCCAATAGCGGGGGGGCAGGAAGAGACCCAGTACTTC
.	TRBV28	TRBD2	TRBJ2-1	CASSPPLAGGRNEQFF	TGTGCCAGCAGTCCCCCCCTAGCGGGGGGGCGTAATGAGCAGTTCTTC
.	TRBV7-9	.	TRBJ2-2	CASSLQGITGELFF	TGTGCCAGCAGCTTACAGGGTATAACCGGGGAGCTGTTTTTT
.	TRBV27	.	TRBJ2-6	CASRPVSGANVLTF	TGTGCCAGCAGGCCAGTCTCTGGGGCCAACGTCCTGACTTTC
.	TRBV4-3	.	TRBJ1-5	CASSQVDGTYSNQPQHF	TGCGCCAGCAGCCAAGTTGACGGGACTTATAGCAATCAGCCCCAGCATTTT